Described below is a single T cell receptor beta chain sequence and its context. Antigen: not known. One end of the junction is discordant with germline, which a read error may explain. The CDR3 extends over 16 amino acids. From germline, CDR1 is SGHAT and CDR2 FQNNGV. This sample stems from a study of cytomegalovirus exposure and HLA in healthy donors. Whole-study findings and limits: Among TCR beta chains, those listed as cytomegalovirus-associated numbered fewer than 200. In a later analysis, across HLA loci, associated TCR counts were highest for DRB1, lowest for HLA-C. As a later analysis showed, several of the most significant clusters appeared to be linked to common viral pathogens. Donors belonging to an Asian-associated ancestry cluster reportedly showed fewer N-insertions in productive TCRs than the 666-donor mean, according to what a later analysis found.

Amplification used 60 Vbeta primers and 13 Jbeta primers. Assay: immunoSEQ multiplex PCR; the TCRdb copy retains only in-frame clones and omits some. The sample holds 150,000 to 200,000 clones, about 79% seen once. The sample taken for sequencing was PBMCs. The V call is TRBV11-2, the J call TRBJ1-1; TRBD1 might be the D (5 bases). The receptor was derived from a man aged 50-59 years in good health and CMV-seropositive. The CDR3 sequence is CASSLGRVRVNTEAFF. In nucleotides, the CDR3 is TGTGCCAGCAGTTTAGGAAGGGTCAGGGTGAACACTGAAGCTTTCTTT. The full variable domain, completed using reference TRBV11-2 and TRBJ1-1, is EAGVAQSPRYKIIEKRQSVAFWCNPISGHATLYWYQQILGQGPKLLIQFQNNGVVDDSQLPKDRFSAERLKGVDSTLKIQPAKLEDSAVYLCASSLGRVRVNTEAFFGQGTRLTVV.